This T cell receptor beta chain was profiled in a study of identical twins. MiXCR was run by TCRdb on the 5' RACE reads, yielding one entry per CDR3 protein. The table has 700,000 to 950,000 distinct CDR3 sequences, approximately 13% seen once. This clonotype was detected a few times. Its antigen is still unknown. General study findings and limits: Among monozygotic twins, out-of-frame TCR alpha sharing exceeded what models predicted. Cord blood's abundant beta clonotypes had fewer insertions, unlike memory repertoires.

V was clipped by 4 bases and J by 4 bases, with 8 bases between them. CDR3 length: 12 residues. These same records also appear under a second study, on yellow fever vaccine responses in identical twins.

The sample consisted of PBMCs. The rearrangement links TRBV12-3 or TRBV12-4 to TRBJ2-7; D gene uncertain. The TCR originated in a woman under 30 in good health. The CDR3 sequence: CASSSLRYEQYF. The CDR3 coding sequence is TGTGCCAGCAGTTCTCTTCGTTACGAGCAGTACTTC.